The 17 T cell receptor beta chains in this list originate from one sample, sequenced in a study of glioma-infiltrating T cells. Amplification of TCR alpha and beta CDR3 regions from RNA used iRepertoire nested multiplex PCR. TCRdb itself ran the multiplex PCR reads through MiXCR, one entry per CDR3 protein. Of roughly 350,000 distinct CDR3 sequences in the sample, more than 35% are singletons; the top ten hold about 11%. The sequenced sample was glioma tissue, nonneoplastic brain tissue, or PBMCs (not recorded which). The source of these receptors is a human donor with low-grade glioma or glioblastoma, undergoing nonglioma brain surgery, or in good health (not recorded which).

A remark on this clonotype: This sequence may be a read error, since a much larger clone differs from it by one base. The rearrangement joins TRBV6-2 or TRBV6-3 to TRBJ1-2; 8 nucleotides line up with TRBD1. CDR3 size: 12 residues. CDR1 and CDR2 (germline): MNHEY, SVGEGT. The CDR3 spells CAGRTGWDGYTF. CDR3 sequence (DNA): TGTGCCGGCAGGACAGGGTGGGATGGCTACACCTTC.

In its sample, this clonotype was seen a few times. This rearrangement joins TRBV7-2 to TRBJ2-3; 9 nucleotides match TRBD1. V trimming: 5 bases; J trimming: 4 bases; junction bases outside the gene matches: 7. This CDR3 has 15 residues. Germline V gene data show CDR1 as SGHTA and CDR2 as FQGNSA. Here the CDR3 reads CASSALDRGSDTQYF. CDR3 DNA: TGTGCCAGCAGCGCCCTGGACAGGGGTTCAGATACGCAGTATTTT.

The table lists this clonotype with a count of one. One junction end disagrees with the germline gene, perhaps due to a read error. This chain uses TRBV7-9 with TRBJ1-1; 10 nucleotides line up with TRBD1. Germline values: CDR1 SEHNR, CDR2 FQNEAQ (reference sequence). The length of the CDR3 is 14 residues. The CDR3 DNA reads TGTGCCAGCAGCTTGACAGGGGGCGGCACTGAAGCTTCCTTT. Encoded protein: CASSLTGGGTEASF.

This clonotype was recorded many times. V gene TRBV2 combines with J gene TRBJ2-1; tentative D call: TRBD2 (5 bases). With 8 bases removed from V and 3 bases from J, the gap between germline ends came to 14 bases. The CDR3 totals 14 residues. Germline loops: CDR1 SNHLY, CDR2 FYNNEI. CDR3 DNA: TGTGCCAGCGCTCGTGCTAGCAGCTACAATGAGCAGTTCTTC. Translated: CASARASSYNEQFF.

Notes on this clonotype: Given a much more abundant clone one base away, this may be a read error. The V gene is TRBV27, the J gene TRBJ2-1, with TRBD2 as a possible D gene (5 bases). CDR1 MNHEY and CDR2 SMNVEV come from the germline V gene (reference sequence). The CDR3 runs to 15 residues. For the CDR3, the DNA is TGTGCCAGCAGTCCCTATTTCGACCCGGGGAATGAGCAGTCCTTC. Its translation is CASSPYFDPGNEQSF.

This clonotype came up many times. The chain recombines TRBV28 with TRBJ2-7, with D possibly TRBD1 on 6 matching bases. Between the trimmed V and J ends, which lost 3 bases and 9 bases, there was a span of 24 bases. This CDR3 contains 16 residues. From germline, CDR1 is MDHEN and CDR2 SYDVKM. CDR3 DNA: TGTGCCAGCAGTTTTGGGGACAAAGTATGGCCTTCCGGGCAGTACTTC. Translated, it gives CASSFGDKVWPSGQYF.

The CDR3: CASTLVTTGGADTQYF. CDR3 coding DNA: TGTGCCAGCACCCTCGTAACCACAGGGGGCGCAGATACGCAGTATTTT. The chain joins TRBV6-1 to TRBJ2-3, with 9 bases matching TRBD1. V trimming: 7 bases; J trimming: 4 bases; junction bases outside the gene matches: 12. In germline, CDR1 is MNHNS, CDR2 SASEGT. There are 16 residues in the CDR3.

V usage is TRBV7-9 and J usage is TRBJ1-2; D gene ambiguous. Germline values: CDR1 SEHNR, CDR2 FQNEAQ (reference sequence). The V gene lost 0 bases and the J gene lost 1 base, with 9 bases spanning the gap. The CDR3 is 15 residues long. The CDR3 DNA reads TGTGCCAGCAGCTTAGCCGCGGGAGTTAACTATGGCTACACCTTC. It yields the protein CASSLAAGVNYGYTF.

Remarks on this clonotype: Germline is not matched at one junction end, which may reflect a read error. The V call is TRBV7-2, the J call TRBJ2-1; D gene ambiguous. The CDR3 runs to 16 residues. The germline CDR1 and CDR2 sequences are SGHTA and FQGNSA. This chain's CDR3 is CASSFLPASSYNEQSF. The CDR3 DNA follows: TGTGCCAGCAGCTTCCTTCCAGCGAGCTCCTACAATGAGCAGTCCTTC.

This clonotype was recorded many times. CDR3 in DNA: TGTGCCAGCAGGGAGACAGGGGGCACTGAAGCTTTCTTT. It is translated as CASRETGGTEAFF. This chain uses TRBV25-1 with TRBJ1-1; 9 bases line up with TRBD1. The germline CDR1 and CDR2 sequences are MGHDK and SYGVNS. V lost 6 bases to trimming and J lost 4 bases; unmatched junction nucleotides: 3. The CDR3 is 13 residues long.

CDR3 coding DNA: TGCAGTGCTCCAGGGGGCAAAGGGTTCAATGAGCAGTTCTTC. It codes for CSAPGGKGFNEQFF. The rearrangement uses TRBV20-1 and TRBJ2-1; 8 bases align to TRBD1. In germline, CDR1 is DFQATT, CDR2 SNEGSKA (reference sequence). This CDR3 has 14 amino acids. The J segment lost 6 bases and the V segment lost 5 bases, leaving 9 bases of the junction unmatched.

As for this clonotype: It may be a read error: a sequence one base away is much more abundant. V usage is TRBV6-2 or TRBV6-3 and J usage is TRBJ2-5, with 7 bases lining up with TRBD1. There are 14 residues in the CDR3. Germline V gene data show CDR1 as MNHEY and CDR2 as SVGEGT. CDR3 bases: TGTGACAGCAGTTACTCGAGTCAGGGGACAGCGCTTAGGTTC. It translates to CDSSYSSQGTALRF.

The J gene is TRBJ2-3, the V gene TRBV4-1, with a weak D call TRBD1 (6 bases). The germline V and J ends were trimmed by 4 bases and 5 bases, with 22 bases remaining between them. Germline loops: CDR1 MGHRA, CDR2 YSYEKL. This CDR3 contains 17 residues. The CDR3 loop is CASSLTRGAEQGDTQYF. The CDR3 DNA is TGCGCCAGCAGCCTCACCAGGGGCGCGGAACAGGGAGATACGCAGTATTTT.

This chain links TRBV7-2 with TRBJ2-1, with 9 bases lining up with TRBD1. CDR1 is SGHTA and CDR2 is FQGNSA in the germline V gene. V trimming: 4 bases; J trimming: 7 bases; junction bases outside the gene matches: 8. This CDR3 comprises 15 residues. The DNA for the CDR3 is TGTGCCAGCAGCTCCCCGGGACAGGGATGGAATGAGCAGTTCTTC. Protein: CASSSPGQGWNEQFF. The complete variable domain, with remaining parts taken from reference TRBV7-2 and TRBJ2-1, reads GAGVSQSPSNKVTEKGKDVELRCDPISGHTALYWYRQSLGQGLEFLIYFQGNSAPDKSGLPSDRFSAERTGGSVSTLTIQRTQQEDSAVYLCASSSPGQGWNEQFFGPGTRLTVL.

A remark on this clonotype: A clone one base away is much larger, so this may be a read error. V gene TRBV7-6 combines with J gene TRBJ2-3, with 7 bases fitting TRBD1. This CDR3 comprises 15 residues. Per the germline V gene, CDR1 is SGHVS and CDR2 is FNYEAQ. Trimming at V came to 8 bases and at J to 0 bases, leaving 8 bases not matched to a gene. The CDR3 coding sequence is TGTGCCAGCGGCTCACAGGGGAGTAGCACAGATACGCAGTATTTT. It translates to CASGSQGSSTDTQYF.

This clonotype was detected ten times or more. This chain connects TRBV27 to TRBJ2-2; D perhaps matches TRBD1 (5 bases). CDR3 length: 12 amino acids. From germline, CDR1 is MNHEY and CDR2 SMNVEV (reference sequence). Trimming shortened V by 8 bases and J by 12 bases, and 16 bases separated the two germline ends. CDR3 DNA: TGTGCCAGCGGCTTTAGGGGCGTGAAGCTGTTTTTT. Amino acid sequence: CASGFRGVKLFF.

The gene calls are TRBV7-2 and TRBJ2-5; 11 nucleotides align to TRBD2. Germline CDR1 reads SGHTA; CDR2 reads FQGNSA. This CDR3 is built from 18 residues. Unmatched junction bases numbered 10, after V lost 0 bases and J lost 4 bases. In DNA form, the CDR3 reads TGTGCCAGCAGCTTAGCGGGACTAGCGGACCTGATGGGAGAGACCCAGTACTTC. It specifies CASSLAGLADLMGETQYF.